These 30 T cell receptor beta chains were all obtained from the same sample, sequenced in a study of blood T cell repertoires in COVID-19 (dated by TCRdb to about 2020). Library method: the immunoSEQ multiplex PCR assay. Not all clones reach the TCRdb copy of this immuneACCESS table, which keeps in-frame sequences only. Checked studies attribute under half of the gap to unresolved V genes and leave the rest unexplained. The sample profile shows some 100,000 clones; 86% of them were found once. The ten largest account for about a tenth of the sample. Sequenced input: peripheral blood. The receptors stem from a man aged 45-65 years with acute or convalescent COVID-19.

V and J are TRBV19 and TRBJ1-3; D may be TRBD1 (5 bases). The CDR3 is made up of 15 amino acids. Trimming removed 2 bases at V and 2 bases at J, with 10 bases between. Germline CDR1 and CDR2: LNHDA and SQIVND (reference sequence). CDR3 DNA: TGTGCCAGTAGTATACGGTCGGGGGCTGGAAACACCATATATTTT. Protein sequence: CASSIRSGAGNTIYF.

The chain joins TRBV7-3 to TRBJ2-2, with D maybe TRBD2 (6 bases). Trimming cost V 5 bases and J 2 bases, with 15 bases left between them. Per germline, CDR1 SGHTA and CDR2 FQGTGA. This CDR3 comprises 16 residues. CDR3 sequence: CASSIQGGENTGELFF. The CDR3 DNA sequence: TGTGCCAGCAGCATCCAGGGAGGTGAAAACACCGGGGAGCTGTTTTTT.

The chain combines TRBV5-5 with TRBJ1-6; weak D call: TRBD1 (6 bases). This CDR3 is 16 amino acids long. Trimming removed 3 bases from V and 0 bases from J, with 10 bases in between. Per germline, CDR1 SGHKS and CDR2 YYEKEE (reference sequence). CDR3 in DNA: TGTGCCAGCAGCTCAACGGACAGCTCCTATAATTCACCCCTCCACTTT. This codes for CASSSTDSSYNSPLHF.

The chain carries TRBV7-6 and TRBJ2-1; 11 bases agree with TRBD2. After removal of 5 bases from V and 6 bases from J, the junction contained 6 bases not matched to a gene. Germline V gene data show CDR1 as SGHVS and CDR2 as FNYEAQ. CDR3 size: 15 residues. CDR3 DNA: TGTGCCAGCAGCGCAAGACTAGCGGGGACCAATGAGCAGTTCTTC. Translating it yields CASSARLAGTNEQFF. The whole variable domain, remainder taken from reference TRBV7-6 and TRBJ2-1, is GAGVSQSPRYKVTKRGQDVALRCDPISGHVSLYWYRQALGQGPEFLTYFNYEAQQDKSGLPNDRFSAERPEGSISTLTIQRTEQRDSAMYRCASSARLAGTNEQFFGPGTRLTVL.

This sequence joins TRBV29-1 and TRBJ1-1; weak D call: TRBD1 (5 bases). Trimming pared 7 bases from V and 0 bases from J, leaving 12 bases between. The CDR3 length is 13 residues. Germline values: CDR1 SQVTM, CDR2 ANQGSEA. Here the CDR3 reads CSGEQVLNTEAFF. As DNA, the CDR3 is TGCAGCGGCGAACAGGTCTTGAACACTGAAGCTTTCTTT.

The genes are TRBV4-1 and TRBJ1-2, with 7 bases matching TRBD1. With 0 bases clipped from V and 1 base from J, the junction kept 11 bases outside the gene matches. The CDR3 spans 18 residues. In germline, CDR1 is MGHRA, CDR2 YSYEKL. CDR3 nucleotide sequence: TGCGCCAGCAGCCAAGATAAACTAGTCCAGGGGGATAACTATGGCTACACCTTC. It yields the protein CASSQDKLVQGDNYGYTF.

J is TRBJ1-3 and V is TRBV5-1, with D unresolved. V was trimmed by 4 bases and J by 3 bases, leaving 11 bases between them. Germline V gene lookup returns CDR1 SGHRS and CDR2 YFSETQ. There are 14 residues in the CDR3. The CDR3 sequence is CASSAATGGNTIYF. CDR3 in DNA: TGCGCCAGCAGCGCCGCCACGGGTGGAAACACCATATATTTT.

The rearrangement joins TRBV3-1 (or the pseudogene TRBV3-2) to TRBJ2-7; 8 positions agree with TRBD2. V shed 4 bases, J shed 6 bases, and the junction held 8 bases outside the gene matches. Germline CDR1 LGHDT, CDR2 YNNKEL (reference sequence). This CDR3 region has 14 residues. This chain's CDR3 is CASSRPGLGPEQYF. CDR3 DNA sequence: TGTGCCAGCAGCCGACCGGGACTAGGCCCCGAGCAGTACTTC.

The count of this clone is one. This rearrangement joins TRBV5-4 to TRBJ2-7, with D tentatively TRBD1 (5 bases). The V and J ends lost 5 bases and 2 bases respectively, with 11 bases between them. The CDR3 covers 13 residues. The V gene's germline CDR1 is SGHNT and CDR2 YYREEE (reference sequence). CDR3 in amino acids: CASRVQGAYEQYF. Here the CDR3 DNA reads TGTGCCAGCAGGGTTCAGGGCGCCTACGAGCAGTACTTC. The full variable domain, completed using reference TRBV5-4 and TRBJ2-7, is ETGVTQSPTHLIKTRGQQVTLRCSSQSGHNTVSWYQQALGQGPQFIFQYYREEENGRGNFPPRFSGLQFPNYSSELNVNALELDDSALYLCASRVQGAYEQYFGPGTRLTVT.

The CDR3: CASRDKSSGRAYEQYF. CDR3 nucleotide sequence: TGTGCCAGCAGAGACAAAAGTAGCGGGAGGGCCTACGAGCAGTACTTC. V and J are TRBV27 and TRBJ2-7; the match to TRBD2 covers 11 bases. The CDR3 contains 16 residues. CDR1 is MNHEY and CDR2 is SMNVEV in the germline V gene (reference sequence). Trimming at V came to 6 bases and at J to 2 bases, leaving 9 bases not matched to a gene.

This chain joins TRBV5-1 and TRBJ1-5, with D possibly TRBD1 on 6 matching bases. V lost 1 base to trimming and J lost 1 base, with 18 bases between them. Germline V gene sequence: CDR1 SGHRS, CDR2 YFSETQ. This CDR3 has 18 amino acids. DNA for the CDR3: TGCGCCAGCAGCTTGAACAGGGAATTAAGGGGAAGCAATCAGCCCCAGCATTTT. Protein product: CASSLNRELRGSNQPQHF. The variable domain in full, completed from reference TRBV5-1 and TRBJ1-5, reads KAGVTQTPRYLIKTRGQQVTLSCSPISGHRSVSWYQQTPGQGLQFLFEYFSETQRNKGNFPGRFSGRQFSNSRSEMNVSTLELGDSALYLCASSLNRELRGSNQPQHFGDGTRLSIL.

The chain combines TRBV10-3 with TRBJ2-7, with 7 bases lining up with TRBD1. With V trimmed by 6 bases and J by 4 bases, 9 bases remained unmatched. CDR1 and CDR2 (germline): ENHRY, SYGVKD. The CDR3 covers 14 residues. CDR3 DNA: TGTGCCATCAGATCGGACAGGAAGAGTTACGAGCAGTACTTC. It is translated as CAIRSDRKSYEQYF.

This clone turned up a few times. The rearrangement joins TRBV14 to TRBJ2-7, with 7 bases that match TRBD2. Germline CDR1 SGHDN, CDR2 FVKESK. The CDR3 is 15 amino acids. Trimming at V came to 5 bases and at J to 2 bases, leaving 9 bases not matched to a gene. In DNA, the CDR3 is TGTGCCAGCAGCAAGGGACTACCTGGTCCCTACGAGCAGTACTTC. Residues: CASSKGLPGPYEQYF.

The rearrangement links TRBV7-2 to TRBJ1-5; 7 bases match TRBD1. The CDR3 contains 15 residues. With V trimmed by 1 base and J by 2 bases, 2 bases remained unmatched. Germline V gene lookup returns CDR1 SGHTA and CDR2 FQGNSA. CDR3 region: CASSLDTGGNQPQHF. DNA for the CDR3: TGTGCCAGCAGCTTAGACACAGGGGGCAATCAGCCCCAGCATTTT.

This clone was counted once. The chain has TRBV18 and TRBJ1-1; 9 nucleotides align to TRBD1. From germline, CDR1 is KGHSH and CDR2 LQKENI. CDR3 length equals 17 residues. With V trimmed by 6 bases and J by 0 bases, 11 bases remained unmatched. The CDR3 sequence is CASSPSGTGHMNTEAFF. CDR3 DNA: TGTGCCAGCTCGCCTTCCGGGACAGGGCACATGAACACTGAAGCTTTCTTT.

This chain joins TRBV12-5 and TRBJ2-1; 8 nucleotides align to TRBD2. This CDR3 contains 16 residues. CDR1 LGHNT and CDR2 FRNRAP come from the germline V gene. Unmatched junction bases numbered 10, after V lost 6 bases and J lost 3 bases. The CDR3 here is CASGPRATSGYNEQFF. Here the CDR3 DNA reads TGTGCTAGTGGCCCCAGGGCTACTAGCGGCTACAATGAGCAGTTCTTC.

The CDR3 DNA follows: TGCGCCAGCAGTGACCTCAGTACCATTCAGTACTTC. Translation: CASSDLSTIQYF. V usage is TRBV10-2 and J usage is TRBJ2-4; D remains ambiguous. CDR1 and CDR2 (germline): WSHSY, SAAADI. The CDR3 has 12 amino acids. The V and J ends lost 3 bases and 9 bases respectively, with 9 bases between them.

The chain joins TRBV2 to TRBJ1-5; TRBD1 agrees at 9 bases. V shed 11 bases, J shed 6 bases, and the junction held 8 bases outside the gene matches. The germline V gene encodes CDR1 SNHLY and CDR2 FYNNEI. CDR3 size: 13 residues. CDR3 residues: CAGTGGEGQPQHF. The DNA of the CDR3 is TGTGCCGGAACAGGGGGCGAGGGTCAGCCCCAGCATTTT.

The chain recombines TRBV18 with TRBJ1-5, with D unresolved. Trimming stripped 6 bases from V and 1 base from J, with 13 bases between. The germline V gene encodes CDR1 KGHSH and CDR2 LQKENI. CDR3 size: 15 residues. The CDR3 DNA is TGTGCCAGCTCGCTTGACAAAGTAAGCAATCAGCCCCAGCATTTT. Translated, it gives CASSLDKVSNQPQHF.

This sequence joins TRBV29-1 and TRBJ1-2; D is ambiguous. Germline lookup yields CDR1 SQVTM and CDR2 ANQGSEA. The V and J ends lost 4 bases and 7 bases respectively, with 10 bases between them. The CDR3 contains 11 residues. CDR3 residues: CSVVSGSGYTF. CDR3 nucleotides: TGCAGCGTTGTTTCGGGGTCTGGCTACACCTTC.

This clone was observed a few times. The chain uses TRBV5-1 and TRBJ1-1; unclear D gene. Deletions cut 5 bases from V and 1 base from J, with 12 bases between. The CDR3 spans 14 residues. Germline CDR1 reads SGHRS; CDR2 reads YFSETQ. The CDR3 spells CASSPDMPNTEAFF. CDR3 in DNA: TGCGCCAGCAGTCCTGACATGCCGAACACTGAAGCTTTCTTT.

The chain is built from TRBV10-3 and TRBJ1-5, with TRBD1 matching 9 bases. Trimming at V came to 2 bases and at J to 6 bases, leaving 8 bases not matched to a gene. CDR1 is ENHRY, CDR2 SYGVKD, per germline. This CDR3 contains 16 residues. CDR3 coding DNA: TGTGCCATCAGTGAGGCCGGGACAGGGAAGGGTCAGCCCCAGCATTTT. Translated: CAISEAGTGKGQPQHF.

V and J are TRBV2 and TRBJ2-6; TRBD2 matches at 8 bases. CDR3 length equals 15 residues. Germline CDR1 and CDR2: SNHLY and FYNNEI. The V gene end was trimmed by 7 bases and the J gene end by 0 bases; junction bases not matched to a gene: 2. CDR3 in DNA: TGTGCCAGCACCGGGGGGGGCTCTGGGGCCAACGTCCTGACTTTC. Encoded protein: CASTGGGSGANVLTF. The full variable domain, in which reference TRBV2 and TRBJ2-6 provide the parts outside the CDR3, is EPEVTQTPSHQVTQMGQEVILRCVPISNHLYFYWYRQILGQKVEFLVSFYNNEISEKSEIFDDQFSVERPDGSNFTLKIRSTKLEDSAMYFCASTGGGSGANVLTFGAGSRLTVL.

The chain uses TRBV5-5 and TRBJ1-1, with TRBD1 matching over 8 bases. V lost 6 bases to trimming and J lost 5 bases; unmatched junction nucleotides: 12. CDR1 is SGHKS, CDR2 YYEKEE, per germline (reference sequence). The length of the CDR3 is 15 residues. The CDR3 protein is CASILDQGAGTEAFF. DNA for the CDR3: TGTGCCAGCATTCTGGATCAGGGGGCCGGGACTGAAGCTTTCTTT. Using reference TRBV5-5 and TRBJ1-1 for the parts outside the CDR3, the full variable domain is DAGVTQSPTHLIKTRGQQVTLRCSPISGHKSVSWYQQVLGQGPQFIFQYYEKEERGRGNFPDRFSARQFPNYSSELNVNALLLGDSALYLCASILDQGAGTEAFFGQGTRLTVV.

The chain carries TRBV6-5 and TRBJ1-4; D uncertain. Germline-derived CDR1 and CDR2 are MNHEY and SVGAGI. V lost 6 bases and J lost 0, with 8 bases in between. The CDR3 sequence is 14 residues long. CDR3 sequence (DNA): TGTGCCAGCAGCTATCAATCAACTAATGAAAAACTGTTTTTT. Translated, it gives CASSYQSTNEKLFF.

The J gene is TRBJ1-1, the V gene TRBV5-4, with 9 bases that match TRBD1. The CDR3 extends over 13 amino acids. Unmatched junction bases numbered 3, after V lost 4 bases and J lost 5 bases. Per germline, CDR1 SGHNT and CDR2 YYREEE (reference sequence). DNA for the CDR3: TGTGCCAGCAGCAACGGACAGGGGACTGAAGCTTTCTTT. It is translated as CASSNGQGTEAFF.

This clone has just a few counts. V is TRBV6-6 and J is TRBJ2-2, with 7 bases fitting TRBD1. Germline V gene lookup returns CDR1 MNHNY and CDR2 SVGAGI (reference sequence). CDR3 length: 14 residues. The J segment lost 7 bases and the V segment lost 4 bases, leaving 6 bases of the junction unmatched. CDR3 bases: TGTGCCAGCAGTTTAAGGGGGCGTAGCGGGGAGCTGTTTTTT. It translates to CASSLRGRSGELFF.

V is TRBV19 and J is TRBJ2-3; TRBD2 matches 13 bases. The germline gives CDR1 LNHDA, CDR2 SQIVND (reference sequence). With V trimmed by 5 bases and J by 4 bases, 6 bases remained unmatched. The CDR3 length is 16 residues. CDR3 sequence: CASSRTSGSTPDTQYF. Here the CDR3 DNA reads TGTGCCAGTAGTCGGACTAGCGGGAGTACCCCAGATACGCAGTATTTT.

This clone was found once. V usage is TRBV2 and J usage is TRBJ2-3; 8 bases match TRBD2. The V gene's germline CDR1 is SNHLY and CDR2 FYNNEI. There are 16 residues in the CDR3. Trimming removed 1 base from V and 2 bases from J; junction bases left unmatched: 5. The CDR3 nucleotides read TGTGCCAGCAGTGAAGTAACTAGCGGTTACACAGATACGCAGTATTTT. Amino acids: CASSEVTSGYTDTQYF. The variable domain in full, with the rest retrieved from reference TRBV2 and TRBJ2-3, is EPEVTQTPSHQVTQMGQEVILRCVPISNHLYFYWYRQILGQKVEFLVSFYNNEISEKSEIFDDQFSVERPDGSNFTLKIRSTKLEDSAMYFCASSEVTSGYTDTQYFGPGTRLTVL.

Written as DNA, the CDR3 is TGTGCCAGCAGTTACTCGACTAGCGGGAGTCGTGAGCAGTTCTTC. It is translated as CASSYSTSGSREQFF. The J gene is TRBJ2-1, the V gene TRBV6-5; 12 bases fit TRBD2. Germline V lookup: CDR1 MNHEY, CDR2 SVGAGI. Trimming took 0 bases from V and 9 from J; bases not matched to a gene: 3. The CDR3 totals 15 residues.